One and the same sample provided the 5 T cell receptor beta chains below, sequenced in a study of blood T cell repertoires in COVID-19. Sequencing was performed with immunoSEQ multiplex PCR; in TCRdb, only in-frame clones are kept and a portion is missing. The sample consists of some 50,000 clones, approximately 84% of them appearing once. The material sequenced was peripheral blood. The receptor set was obtained from a human donor in a cohort sampled during active COVID-19.

CDR3 bases: TGTGCCAGCGGGGACAGCCGGGGGACCCAGTACTTC. Its protein product is CASGDSRGTQYF. The chain combines TRBV18 with TRBJ2-5, with TRBD1 matching 7 bases. From germline, CDR1 is KGHSH and CDR2 LQKENI. The CDR3 runs to 12 residues. The trim removed 8 bases at V and 7 bases at J, leaving 7 bases unmatched.

The chain joins TRBV15 to TRBJ2-7; possible D gene TRBD1, 5 bases. With 3 bases removed from V and 2 bases from J, the gap between germline ends came to 11 bases. The CDR3 extends over 14 amino acids. From germline, CDR1 is LNHNV and CDR2 YYDKDF (reference sequence). CDR3 protein: CATSRITGTYEQYF. CDR3 bases: TGTGCCACCAGCAGGATCACAGGTACCTACGAGCAGTACTTC. The full variable domain, its missing parts supplied by reference TRBV15 and TRBJ2-7, is DAMVIQNPRYQVTQFGKPVTLSCSQTLNHNVMYWYQQKSSQAPKLLFHYYDKDFNNEADTPDNFQSRRPNTSFCFLDIRSPGLGDTAMYLCATSRITGTYEQYFGPGTRLTVT.

V usage is TRBV7-9 and J usage is TRBJ2-3; 9 bases are shared with TRBD1. With V trimmed by 2 bases and J by 3 bases, 3 bases remained unmatched. The CDR3 spans 15 residues. CDR1 and CDR2 from the germline V gene are SEHNR and FQNEAQ (reference sequence). The CDR3 spells CASSLQDRGTDTQYF. The CDR3 DNA sequence: TGTGCCAGCAGCTTACAGGACAGGGGAACAGATACGCAGTATTTT.

This chain joins TRBV5-4 and TRBJ2-1, with 14 bases fitting TRBD2. The ends lost 0 bases at V and 8 bases at J; junction bases unmatched: 7. This CDR3 has 17 amino acids. Germline V gene sequence: CDR1 SGHNT, CDR2 YYREEE (reference sequence). CDR3 sequence reads: CASSLGGGTSGSYEQFF. The CDR3, as DNA: TGTGCCAGCAGCTTGGGTGGGGGGACTAGCGGGAGCTATGAGCAGTTCTTC.

This clone was detected once. This chain uses TRBV7-9 with TRBJ2-3; weak D call: TRBD2 (6 bases). V was trimmed by 2 bases and J by 3 bases, leaving 9 bases between them. The CDR3 has 14 residues. The V gene's germline CDR1 is SEHNR and CDR2 FQNEAQ (reference sequence). CDR3 amino acids: CASSLKLATDTQYF. The DNA of the CDR3 is TGTGCCAGCAGCTTAAAACTAGCTACAGATACGCAGTATTTT.